The rows below give T cell receptor beta chains drawn from one sample of a study of cytotoxic CD8 clonotypes in ibrutinib-treated CLL. TCRdb's table, derived via immunoSEQ multiplex PCR, lists solely in-frame clones and lacks some. The sample gives 150,000 to 200,000 clones, more than 70% of which show up once; around 3% is in the top ten. The sample here was PBMCs, taken at disease progression, from a patient treated with ibrutinib. The receptors were gathered from a human donor with chronic lymphocytic leukemia. The CDR3 runs from the conserved cysteine through the conserved F or W. A D gene is named only where the DNA matches it firmly. The listing skips clone size in some rows; elsewhere it reads once, few, many or a size class.

CDR3nt	CDR3aa	abundance	d_gene	v_gene	j_gene
TGTGCCAGCAGTTCACCCCCAGGGGGCCCCTACGAGCAGTACTTC	CASSSPPGGPYEQYF	.	TRBD1	TRBV28	TRBJ2-7
TGTGCCAGCAGTGACGTTACTAGCGGGTCATACAATGAGCAGTTCTTC	CASSDVTSGSYNEQFF	.	TRBD2	TRBV6-4	TRBJ2-1
TGCAGTGCTAGTGTCACCGGGCCTCAGTACTTC	CSASVTGPQYF	.	.	TRBV20-1	TRBJ2-5
TGTGCCAGCAGCTGGAAGGATATGAACACAGATACGCAGTATTTT	CASSWKDMNTDTQYF	.	.	TRBV5-6	TRBJ2-3
TGTGCCTGGAGTGTAACAGGGAGTAACCTCCACGAGCAGTACTTC	CAWSVTGSNLHEQYF	.	.	TRBV30	TRBJ2-7
TGTGCCAGCAGTTTAGCCTCAGGCACCACTGAAGCTTTCTTT	CASSLASGTTEAFF	once	.	TRBV28	TRBJ1-1
TGTGCCAGCAGCCGCATAGCGTCAAGAGCCTACGAGCAGTACTTC	CASSRIASRAYEQYF	.	.	TRBV7-3	TRBJ2-7
TGTGCCAGCAGCTTGAAAGCGGGAGGGCGGGATACGCAGTATTTT	CASSLKAGGRDTQYF	.	TRBD2	TRBV5-8	TRBJ2-3
TGTGCCAGCAGTTACTTACGGGACAGGGAAACCGAGCAGTACTTC	CASSYLRDRETEQYF	.	TRBD1	TRBV6-5	TRBJ2-7
TGTGCCAGCAGTTCCTGGCGGGACAGGGGCTCAGATACGCAGTATTTT	CASSSWRDRGSDTQYF	.	TRBD1	TRBV28	TRBJ2-3
TGTGCCAGCAGCGAAGACAGGAGTTCTAATGAAAAACTGTTTTTT	CASSEDRSSNEKLFF	.	.	TRBV7-9	TRBJ1-4
TGTGCCAGCAGCAGGACAGAAAATCAGCCCCAGCATTTT	CASSRTENQPQHF	.	.	TRBV7-9	TRBJ1-5
TGTGCCAGCAGCGTAGAACAGTACACTGAAGCTTTCTTT	CASSVEQYTEAFF	.	.	TRBV9	TRBJ1-1
TGCAGCGTTGGGGACCAGGCCGGAAACACCATATATTTT	CSVGDQAGNTIYF	.	.	TRBV29-1	TRBJ1-3
TGTGCCACCAGCAGAGATCATCAGGAGCCCCAGCATTTT	CATSRDHQEPQHF	.	.	TRBV15	TRBJ1-5
TGTGCCTGGAGTGGGCAGGGACTGGATGGCTACACCTTC	CAWSGQGLDGYTF	.	.	TRBV30	TRBJ1-2
TGTGCCAGCAGCCAACAGGAGAACACTGAAGCTTTCTTT	CASSQQENTEAFF	.	.	TRBV7-9	TRBJ1-1
TGTGCCAGCAGTGATTGGACAGCGAGTAACTATGGCTACACCTTC	CASSDWTASNYGYTF	.	.	TRBV2	TRBJ1-2
TGTGCCACCAGCAGAGTGTTTGGGCGTACGGGGGGCACTGAAGCTTTCTTT	CATSRVFGRTGGTEAFF	.	.	TRBV15	TRBJ1-1
TGTGCCAGCAGCGTAGAAGGGGGCACTGAAGCTTTCTTT	CASSVEGGTEAFF	.	.	TRBV9	TRBJ1-1
TGTGCCAGCAGTGTTCGGGCTAGCGGGATCTTTTTT	CASSVRASGIFF	.	TRBD2	TRBV2	TRBJ2-3
TGTGCCACGACCCGGGACAGGGGCCTTTTGGAGCAGTACTTC	CATTRDRGLLEQYF	.	TRBD1	TRBV6-5	TRBJ2-7
TGTGCCAGCAGTAACTCGCAGGGACGGATGAACACTGAAGCTTTCTTT	CASSNSQGRMNTEAFF	.	.	TRBV9	TRBJ1-1
TGTGCCAGCAGCCCTATGACAGGGACCTCCTACGAGCAGTACTTC	CASSPMTGTSYEQYF	.	TRBD1	TRBV5-8	TRBJ2-7
TGTGCCAGCAGCCCCTCAGTCGGGAACACCATATATTTT	CASSPSVGNTIYF	few	.	TRBV11-1	TRBJ1-3
TGCGCCAGCAGCCGAGCAGGGGGCGCAGGCCCTATCGGCTTGCGGAACACTGAAGCTTTCTTT	CASSRAGGAGPIGLRNTEAFF	.	TRBD1	TRBV5-1	TRBJ1-1
TGTGCCAGCAGCTTATATGCGGGTACGAACACCGGGGAGCTGTTTTTT	CASSLYAGTNTGELFF	few	.	TRBV7-2	TRBJ2-2
TGCGCCAGCAGCTTGGGTTCTAACTCTGGAAACACCATATATTTT	CASSLGSNSGNTIYF	.	.	TRBV5-1	TRBJ1-3
TGTGCTAGCAGCTTTTTCCGAATCGACACTGAAGCTTTCTTT	CASSFFRIDTEAFF	.	.	TRBV7-7	TRBJ1-1
TGTGCCAGCAGTTTATTGTGGCGGGGGCGAGACAATGAGCAGTTCTTC	CASSLLWRGRDNEQFF	.	.	TRBV27	TRBJ2-1